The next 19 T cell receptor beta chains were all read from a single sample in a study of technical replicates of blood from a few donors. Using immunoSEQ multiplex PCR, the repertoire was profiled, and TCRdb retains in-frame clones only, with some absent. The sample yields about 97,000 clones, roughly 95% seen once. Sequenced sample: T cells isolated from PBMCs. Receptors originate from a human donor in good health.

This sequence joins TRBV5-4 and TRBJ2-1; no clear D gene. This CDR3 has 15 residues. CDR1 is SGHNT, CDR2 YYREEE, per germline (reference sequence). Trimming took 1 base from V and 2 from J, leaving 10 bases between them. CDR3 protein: CASSLQTHTYNEQFF. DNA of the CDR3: TGTGCCAGCAGCTTGCAAACACATACCTACAATGAGCAGTTCTTC.

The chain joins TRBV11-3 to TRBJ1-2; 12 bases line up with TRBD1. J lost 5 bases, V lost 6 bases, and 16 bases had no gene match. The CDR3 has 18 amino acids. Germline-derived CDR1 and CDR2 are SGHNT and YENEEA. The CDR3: CASSMTRGTGGNRYGYTF. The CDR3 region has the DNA TGTGCCAGCAGTATGACACGGGGGACAGGGGGCAACCGGTATGGCTACACCTTC.

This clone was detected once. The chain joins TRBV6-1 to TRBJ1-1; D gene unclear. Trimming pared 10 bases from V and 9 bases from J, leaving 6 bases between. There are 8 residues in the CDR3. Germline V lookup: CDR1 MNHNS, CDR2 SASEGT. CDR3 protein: CATPKAFF. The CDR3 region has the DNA TGTGCCACCCCTAAAGCTTTCTTT.

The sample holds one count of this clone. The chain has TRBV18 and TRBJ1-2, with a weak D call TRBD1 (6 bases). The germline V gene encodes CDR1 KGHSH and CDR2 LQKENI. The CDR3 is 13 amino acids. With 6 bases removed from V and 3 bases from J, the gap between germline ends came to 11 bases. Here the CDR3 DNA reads TGTGCCAGCTCGCCCCCAGGGGACTATGGCTACACCTTC. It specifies CASSPPGDYGYTF.

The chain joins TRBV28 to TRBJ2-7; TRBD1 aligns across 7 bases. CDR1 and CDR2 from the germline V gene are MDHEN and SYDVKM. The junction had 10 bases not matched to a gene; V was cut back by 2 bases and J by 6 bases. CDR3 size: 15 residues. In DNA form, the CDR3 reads TGTGCCAGCAGTTTAAAGGGACAGCCCAGGTTCGAGCAGTACTTC. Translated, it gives CASSLKGQPRFEQYF.

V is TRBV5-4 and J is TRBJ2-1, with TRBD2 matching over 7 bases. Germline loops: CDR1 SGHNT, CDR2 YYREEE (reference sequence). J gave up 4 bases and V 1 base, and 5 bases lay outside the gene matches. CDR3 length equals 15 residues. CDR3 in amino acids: CASSLSPSGYNEQFF. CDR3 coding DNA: TGTGCCAGCAGCTTGTCGCCTAGCGGATACAATGAGCAGTTCTTC. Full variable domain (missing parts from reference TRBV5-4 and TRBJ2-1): ETGVTQSPTHLIKTRGQQVTLRCSSQSGHNTVSWYQQALGQGPQFIFQYYREEENGRGNFPPRFSGLQFPNYSSELNVNALELDDSALYLCASSLSPSGYNEQFFGPGTRLTVL.

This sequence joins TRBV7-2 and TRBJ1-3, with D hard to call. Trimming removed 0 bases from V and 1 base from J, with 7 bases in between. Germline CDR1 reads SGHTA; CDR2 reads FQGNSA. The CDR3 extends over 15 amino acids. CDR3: CASSLASRSGNTIYF. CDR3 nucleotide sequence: TGTGCCAGCAGCTTAGCGTCCAGGTCTGGAAACACCATATATTTT.

The CDR3 DNA follows: TGTGCCAGTAGTATATTGACGAAAGGGGCTGAAAAACTGTTTTTT. This translates into CASSILTKGAEKLFF. The chain is built from TRBV19 and TRBJ1-4; perhaps TRBD1 as D (5 bases). CDR1 and CDR2 from the germline V gene are LNHDA and SQIVND (reference sequence). The CDR3 contains 15 residues. Trimming removed 2 bases from V and 7 bases from J, with 14 bases in between.

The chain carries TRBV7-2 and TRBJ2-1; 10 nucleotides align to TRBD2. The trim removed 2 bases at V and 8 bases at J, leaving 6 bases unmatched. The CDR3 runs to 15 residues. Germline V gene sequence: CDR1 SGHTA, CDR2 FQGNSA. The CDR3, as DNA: TGTGCCAGCAGCTTACCACTAGCGGGATTTTATGAGCAGTTCTTC. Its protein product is CASSLPLAGFYEQFF.

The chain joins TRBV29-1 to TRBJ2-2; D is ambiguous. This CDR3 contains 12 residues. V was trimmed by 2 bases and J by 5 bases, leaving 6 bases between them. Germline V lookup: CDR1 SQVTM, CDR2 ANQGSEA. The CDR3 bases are TGCAGCGTTGAATATCTGACCGGGGAGCTGTTTTTT. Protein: CSVEYLTGELFF.

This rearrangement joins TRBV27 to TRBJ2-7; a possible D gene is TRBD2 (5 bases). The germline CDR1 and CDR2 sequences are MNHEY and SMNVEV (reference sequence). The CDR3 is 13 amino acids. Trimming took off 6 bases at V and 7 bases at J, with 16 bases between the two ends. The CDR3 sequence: CASREDPKVEQYF. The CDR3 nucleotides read TGTGCCAGCAGGGAGGACCCTAAAGTGGAGCAGTACTTC.

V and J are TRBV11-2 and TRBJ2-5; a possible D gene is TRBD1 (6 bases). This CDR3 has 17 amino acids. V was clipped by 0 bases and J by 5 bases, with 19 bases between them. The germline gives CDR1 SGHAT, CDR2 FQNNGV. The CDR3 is CASSLEFLWERGETQYF. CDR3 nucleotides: TGTGCCAGCAGCTTAGAGTTTTTGTGGGAGAGGGGGGAGACCCAGTACTTC.

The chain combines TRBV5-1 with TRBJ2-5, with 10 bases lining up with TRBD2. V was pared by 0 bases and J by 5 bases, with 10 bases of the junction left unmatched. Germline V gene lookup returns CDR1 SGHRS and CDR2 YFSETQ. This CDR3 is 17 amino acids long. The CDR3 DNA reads TGCGCCAGCAGCTTGGTGGCTAGCGGGAGAGGGGGCGAGACCCAGTACTTC. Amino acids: CASSLVASGRGGETQYF.

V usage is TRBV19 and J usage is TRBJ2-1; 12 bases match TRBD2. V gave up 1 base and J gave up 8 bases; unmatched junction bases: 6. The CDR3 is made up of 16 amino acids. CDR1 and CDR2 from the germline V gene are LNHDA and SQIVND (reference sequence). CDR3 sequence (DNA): TGTGCCAGTAGTATAGGAGTGACTAGCGGGAGTGATGAGCAGTTCTTC. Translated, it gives CASSIGVTSGSDEQFF.

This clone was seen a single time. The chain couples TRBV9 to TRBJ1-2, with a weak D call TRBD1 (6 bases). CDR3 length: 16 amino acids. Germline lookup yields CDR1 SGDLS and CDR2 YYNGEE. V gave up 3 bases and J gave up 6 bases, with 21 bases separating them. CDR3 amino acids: CASSEGGLPVGDGYTF. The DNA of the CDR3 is TGTGCCAGCAGCGAAGGGGGTCTGCCGGTCGGCGATGGCTACACCTTC.

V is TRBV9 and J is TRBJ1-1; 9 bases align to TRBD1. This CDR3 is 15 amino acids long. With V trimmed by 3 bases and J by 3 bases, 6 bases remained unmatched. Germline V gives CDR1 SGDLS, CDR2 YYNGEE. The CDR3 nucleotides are TGTGCCAGCAGCGCACAGACAGGGGGAGACACTGAAGCTTTCTTT. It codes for CASSAQTGGDTEAFF.

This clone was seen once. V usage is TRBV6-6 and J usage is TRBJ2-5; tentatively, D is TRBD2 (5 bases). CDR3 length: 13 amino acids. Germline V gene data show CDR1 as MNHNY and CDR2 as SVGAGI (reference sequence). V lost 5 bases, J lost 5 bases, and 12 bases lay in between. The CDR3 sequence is CASSRTFGETQYF. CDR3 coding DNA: TGTGCCAGCAGTAGGACTTTTGGGGAGACCCAGTACTTC.

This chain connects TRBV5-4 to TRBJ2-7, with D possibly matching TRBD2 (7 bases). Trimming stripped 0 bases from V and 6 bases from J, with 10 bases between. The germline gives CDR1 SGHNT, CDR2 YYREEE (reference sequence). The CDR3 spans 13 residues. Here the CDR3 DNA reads TGTGCCAGCAGCTTGGGCGGGGGCGTCGAGCAGTACTTC. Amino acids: CASSLGGGVEQYF.

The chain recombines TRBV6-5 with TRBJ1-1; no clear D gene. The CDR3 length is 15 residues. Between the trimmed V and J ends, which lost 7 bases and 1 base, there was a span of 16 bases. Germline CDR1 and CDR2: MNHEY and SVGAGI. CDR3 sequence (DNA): TGTGCCAGCATCCCGAGTAGAGACTCGAACACTGAAGCTTTCTTT. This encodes CASIPSRDSNTEAFF.